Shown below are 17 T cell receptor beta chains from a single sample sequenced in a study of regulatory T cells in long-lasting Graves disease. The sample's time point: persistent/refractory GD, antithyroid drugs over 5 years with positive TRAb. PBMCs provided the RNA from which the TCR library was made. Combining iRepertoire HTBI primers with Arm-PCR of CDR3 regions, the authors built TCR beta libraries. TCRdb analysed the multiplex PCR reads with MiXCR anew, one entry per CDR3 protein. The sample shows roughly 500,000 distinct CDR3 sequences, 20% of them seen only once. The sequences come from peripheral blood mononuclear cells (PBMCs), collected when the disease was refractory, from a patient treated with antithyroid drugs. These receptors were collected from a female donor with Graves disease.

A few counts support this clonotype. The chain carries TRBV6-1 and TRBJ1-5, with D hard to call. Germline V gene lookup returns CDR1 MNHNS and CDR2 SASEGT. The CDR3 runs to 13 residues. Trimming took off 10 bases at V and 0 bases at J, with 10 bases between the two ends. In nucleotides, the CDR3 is TGTGCCACCAATGAGATTAGCAATCAGCCCCAGCATTTT. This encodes CATNEISNQPQHF.

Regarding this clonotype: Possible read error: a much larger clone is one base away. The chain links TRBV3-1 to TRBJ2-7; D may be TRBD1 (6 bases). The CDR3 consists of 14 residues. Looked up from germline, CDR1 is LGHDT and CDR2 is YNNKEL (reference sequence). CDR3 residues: CASNQGGDSYEQYF. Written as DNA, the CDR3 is TGTGCCAGCAACCAAGGGGGAGATTCCTACGAGCAGTACTTC.

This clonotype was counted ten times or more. CDR3 sequence: CASGSFGETQYF. In nucleotides, the CDR3 is TGTGCTAGTGGAAGCTTCGGGGAGACCCAGTACTTC. This chain joins TRBV12-5 and TRBJ2-5; D is undetermined. V lost 6 bases and J lost 5, with 10 bases in between. In germline, CDR1 is LGHNT, CDR2 FRNRAP. The CDR3 is 12 residues long.

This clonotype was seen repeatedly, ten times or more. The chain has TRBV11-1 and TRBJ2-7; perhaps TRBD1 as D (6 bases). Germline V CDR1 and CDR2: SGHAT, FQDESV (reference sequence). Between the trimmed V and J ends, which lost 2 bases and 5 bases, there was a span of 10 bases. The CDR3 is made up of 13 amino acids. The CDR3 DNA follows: TGTGCCAGCAGCTTAACAGGGCGCAACGAGCAGTACTTC. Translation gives CASSLTGRNEQYF.

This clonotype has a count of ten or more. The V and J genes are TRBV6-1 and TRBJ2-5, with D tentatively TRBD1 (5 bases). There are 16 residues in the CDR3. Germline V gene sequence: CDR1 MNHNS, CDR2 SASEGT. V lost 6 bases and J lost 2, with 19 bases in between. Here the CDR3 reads CASRNSWGAPQETQYF. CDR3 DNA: TGTGCCAGCAGAAATTCTTGGGGCGCACCGCAAGAGACCCAGTACTTC.

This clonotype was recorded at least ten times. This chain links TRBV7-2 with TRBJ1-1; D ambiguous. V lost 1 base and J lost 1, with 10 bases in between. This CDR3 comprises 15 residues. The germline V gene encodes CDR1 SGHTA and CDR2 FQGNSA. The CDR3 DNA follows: TGTGCCAGCAGCTTAGGCCCCCGGACGAACACTGAAGCTTTCTTT. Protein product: CASSLGPRTNTEAFF.

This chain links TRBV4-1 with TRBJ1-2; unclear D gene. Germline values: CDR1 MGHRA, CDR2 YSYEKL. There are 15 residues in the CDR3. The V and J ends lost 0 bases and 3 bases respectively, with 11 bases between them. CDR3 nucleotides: TGCGCCAGCAGCCAAGATCGTCCCCGGGACTATGGCTACACCTTC. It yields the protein CASSQDRPRDYGYTF.

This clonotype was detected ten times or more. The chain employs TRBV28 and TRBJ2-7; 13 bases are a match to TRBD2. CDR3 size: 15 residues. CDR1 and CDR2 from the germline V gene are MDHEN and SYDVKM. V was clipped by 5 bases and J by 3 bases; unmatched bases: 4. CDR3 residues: CASSPRLAGGYEQYF. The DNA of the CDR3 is TGTGCCAGCAGTCCGAGACTAGCGGGAGGCTACGAGCAGTACTTC.

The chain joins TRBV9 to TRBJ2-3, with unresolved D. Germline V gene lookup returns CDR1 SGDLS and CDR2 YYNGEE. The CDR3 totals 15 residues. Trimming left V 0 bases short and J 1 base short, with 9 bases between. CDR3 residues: CASSVASLGTDTQYF. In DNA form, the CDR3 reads TGTGCCAGCAGCGTAGCGTCTCTTGGCACAGATACGCAGTATTTT.

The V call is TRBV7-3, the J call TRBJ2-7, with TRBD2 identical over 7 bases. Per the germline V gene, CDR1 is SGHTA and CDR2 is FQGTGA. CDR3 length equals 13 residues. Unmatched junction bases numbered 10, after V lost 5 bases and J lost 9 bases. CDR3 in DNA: TGTGCCAGCAGCGACACGGGGGGTACGAGGCAGTACTTC. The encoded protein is CASSDTGGTRQYF. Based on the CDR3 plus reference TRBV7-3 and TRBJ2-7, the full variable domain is GAGVSQTPSNKVTEKGKYVELRCDPISGHTALYWYRQSLGQGPEFLIYFQGTGAADDSGLPNDRFFAVRPEGSVSTLKIQRTERGDSAVYLCASSDTGGTRQYFGPGTRLTVT.

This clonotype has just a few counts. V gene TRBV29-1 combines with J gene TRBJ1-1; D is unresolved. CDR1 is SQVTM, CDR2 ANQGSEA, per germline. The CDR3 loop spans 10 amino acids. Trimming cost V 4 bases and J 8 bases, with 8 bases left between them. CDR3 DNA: TGCAGCGTTGTAGAGCTGGAAGCTTTCTTT. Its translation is CSVVELEAFF.

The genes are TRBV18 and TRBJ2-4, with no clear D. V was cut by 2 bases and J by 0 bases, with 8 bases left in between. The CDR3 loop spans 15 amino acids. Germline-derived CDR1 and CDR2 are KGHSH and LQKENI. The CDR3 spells CASSPGRLAKNIQYF. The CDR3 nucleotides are TGTGCCAGCTCACCAGGGCGTCTAGCCAAAAACATTCAGTACTTC.

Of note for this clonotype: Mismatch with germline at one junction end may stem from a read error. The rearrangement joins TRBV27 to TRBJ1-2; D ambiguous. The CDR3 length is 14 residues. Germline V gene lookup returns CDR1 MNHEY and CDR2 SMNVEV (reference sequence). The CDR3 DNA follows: TGTGCCAGCAGCAGTTTCCGTCGCGACTATGGCCACACCTTC. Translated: CASSSFRRDYGHTF.

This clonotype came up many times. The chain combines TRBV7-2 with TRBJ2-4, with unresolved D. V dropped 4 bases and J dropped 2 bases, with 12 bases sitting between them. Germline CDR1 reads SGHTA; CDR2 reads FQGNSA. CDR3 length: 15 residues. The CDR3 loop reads CASSSPLGSKNIQYF. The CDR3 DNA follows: TGTGCCAGCAGCTCCCCCCTTGGGTCCAAAAACATTCAGTACTTC.

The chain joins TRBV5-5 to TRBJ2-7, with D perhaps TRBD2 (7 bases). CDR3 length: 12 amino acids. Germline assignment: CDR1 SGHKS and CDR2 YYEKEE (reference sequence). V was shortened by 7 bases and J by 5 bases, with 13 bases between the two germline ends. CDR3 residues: CASAGGADEQYF. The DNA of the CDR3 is TGTGCCAGCGCTGGGGGGGCGGACGAGCAGTACTTC.

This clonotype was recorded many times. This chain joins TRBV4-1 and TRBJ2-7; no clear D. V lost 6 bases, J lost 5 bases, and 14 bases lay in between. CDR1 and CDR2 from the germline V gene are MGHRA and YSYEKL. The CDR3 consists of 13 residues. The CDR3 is CASSRNREDEQYF. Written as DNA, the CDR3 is TGCGCCAGCAGTCGGAACCGAGAAGACGAGCAGTACTTC.

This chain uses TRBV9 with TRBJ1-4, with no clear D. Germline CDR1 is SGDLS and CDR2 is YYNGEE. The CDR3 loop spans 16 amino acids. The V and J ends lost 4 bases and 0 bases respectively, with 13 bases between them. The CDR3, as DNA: TGTGCCAGCAGCTCCGGGCGACACCCAACTAATGAAAAACTGTTTTTT. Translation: CASSSGRHPTNEKLFF.